The source of this T cell receptor beta chain is a study of T cell responses to AZD1222 COVID-19 vaccine. Sequencing used immunoSEQ multiplex PCR; TCRdb keeps in-frame clones, though not all of them. Among about 150,000 clones listed, 92% were seen once. The CDR3 consists of 14 residues. Trimming removed 0 bases from V and 4 bases from J, with 11 bases in between. Per germline, CDR1 SGDLS and CDR2 YYNGEE. This specimen consisted of peripheral blood, obtained on day 0 of AZD1222 vaccination. The TCR sequence derives from an adult in good health. The chain carries TRBV9 and TRBJ2-7; D perhaps matches TRBD2 (5 bases). The CDR3 coding sequence is TGTGCCAGCAGCGTAGGAGGGTGGGAGTACGAGCAGTACTTC. This gives the protein CASSVGGWEYEQYF.